The 13 T cell receptor beta chains given below trace back to one sample, sequenced in a study of blood T cell repertoires in COVID-19. Sequencing used immunoSEQ multiplex PCR; TCRdb keeps in-frame clones, though not all of them. The sample has tens of thousands of clones, 70% to 90% seen once. Sequencing input: peripheral blood. Receptor source: a woman aged 80 or older with COVID-19, enrolled during active disease.

This chain joins TRBV6-5 and TRBJ1-5; tentative D call: TRBD1 (6 bases). Germline CDR1 is MNHEY and CDR2 is SVGAGI. Trimming stripped 6 bases from V and 7 bases from J, with 19 bases between. The CDR3 runs 15 residues. CDR3 region: CASSLQGMVGQPQHF. CDR3 nucleotide sequence: TGTGCCAGCAGCCTCCAGGGGATGGTAGGGCAGCCCCAGCATTTT.

The gene calls are TRBV18 and TRBJ2-7, with 7 nucleotides matching TRBD2. Looked up from germline, CDR1 is KGHSH and CDR2 is LQKENI. The ends lost 0 bases at V and 6 bases at J; junction bases unmatched: 5. The CDR3 has 14 residues. CDR3 DNA sequence: TGTGCCAGCTCACCACCCTCGGGGGAGGGCGAGCAGTACTTC. Protein sequence: CASSPPSGEGEQYF.

The rearrangement links TRBV15 to TRBJ2-1; TRBD1 might be the D (5 bases). Trimming pared 0 bases from V and 0 bases from J, leaving 15 bases between. Germline V gene sequence: CDR1 LNHNV, CDR2 YYDKDF (reference sequence). The CDR3 loop spans 18 amino acids. This chain's CDR3 is CATSRDWGSPSSYNEQFF. The CDR3 bases are TGTGCCACCAGCAGAGATTGGGGCAGCCCGAGCTCCTACAATGAGCAGTTCTTC.

CDR3 sequence (DNA): TGTGCCAGCAGCGGAGGACAGGGGCGTAACTATGGCTACACCTTC. This translates into CASSGGQGRNYGYTF. V usage is TRBV9 and J usage is TRBJ1-2, with 9 bases lining up with TRBD1. CDR3 size: 15 residues. The ends lost 3 bases at V and 1 base at J; junction bases unmatched: 4. Germline CDR1 is SGDLS and CDR2 is YYNGEE.

The chain employs TRBV16 and TRBJ2-3; 7 nucleotides align to TRBD1. Germline V lookup: CDR1 KGHSY, CDR2 FQNENV. This CDR3 has 14 residues. Trimming took 4 bases from V and 3 from J; bases not matched to a gene: 4. The CDR3 protein is CASSRQGGTDTQYF. The CDR3 DNA sequence: TGTGCCAGCAGCCGACAGGGTGGAACAGATACGCAGTATTTT. Combining the CDR3 with reference TRBV16 and TRBJ2-3 gives the whole variable domain GEEVAQTPKHLVRGEGQKAKLYCAPIKGHSYVFWYQQVLKNEFKFLISFQNENVFDETGMPKERFSAKCLPNSPCSLEIQATKLEDSAVYFCASSRQGGTDTQYFGPGTRLTVL.

This rearrangement joins TRBV20-1 to TRBJ2-3; weak D call: TRBD2 (6 bases). The V and J ends lost 3 bases and 5 bases respectively, with 21 bases between them. Germline CDR1 is DFQATT and CDR2 is SNEGSKA (reference sequence). CDR3 length: 16 residues. CDR3 DNA sequence: TGCAGTGCTAGTGGAGGAGGGTTCTTTCCGGTAGATACGCAGTATTTT. As protein: CSASGGGFFPVDTQYF.

Here the CDR3 reads CASSQDGQGAYEQYF. The CDR3 nucleotides read TGCGCCAGCAGCCAAGATGGTCAGGGGGCCTACGAGCAGTACTTC. The chain links TRBV4-1 to TRBJ2-7; 7 positions match TRBD1. Germline V lookup: CDR1 MGHRA, CDR2 YSYEKL. J gave up 2 bases and V 0 bases, and 4 bases lay outside the gene matches. The CDR3 extends over 15 amino acids.

The chain recombines TRBV28 with TRBJ2-3; unclear D gene. This CDR3 contains 14 residues. The V end lost 7 bases, the J end lost 2 bases, and 13 bases lay between the germline ends. Germline V CDR1 and CDR2: MDHEN, SYDVKM. The CDR3 protein is CASTSPRDTDTQYF. In nucleotides, the CDR3 is TGTGCCAGCACCTCACCTAGAGACACAGATACGCAGTATTTT.

The chain recombines TRBV5-1 with TRBJ1-4; TRBD1 might be the D (5 bases). V was clipped by 0 bases and J by 2 bases, with 8 bases between them. Germline values: CDR1 SGHRS, CDR2 YFSETQ. This CDR3 region has 15 residues. The CDR3 reads CASSLVGGTNEKLFF. The CDR3 DNA is TGCGCCAGCAGCTTGGTCGGGGGGACTAATGAAAAACTGTTTTTT.

Of note for this clone: Other DNA sequences from this sample encode an identical CDR3 as well. This chain joins TRBV10-3 and TRBJ2-1; the match to TRBD1 covers 9 bases. The CDR3 covers 15 residues. V shed 3 bases, J shed 1 base, and the junction held 1 base outside the gene matches. CDR1 is ENHRY, CDR2 SYGVKD, per germline. DNA for the CDR3: TGTGCCATCAGTGAACAGGGGGCTTCCTACAATGAGCAGTTCTTC. It is translated as CAISEQGASYNEQFF.

A note on this clone: One end of the junction varies from germline; a read error may be responsible. The chain links TRBV2 to TRBJ1-2; TRBD1 matches 7 bases. This CDR3 has 12 amino acids. Germline assignment: CDR1 SNHLY and CDR2 FYNNEI. The CDR3 nucleotides read TGTGCCAGCAGCGGGGACAGCCATTCAAGGATCTTC. It is translated as CASSGDSHSRIF.

This clone has more than one count but fewer than ten. The rearrangement joins TRBV24-1 to TRBJ2-7; the D gene is possibly TRBD1 (6 bases). Germline values: CDR1 KGHDR, CDR2 SFDVKD. V was trimmed by 2 bases and J by 12 bases, leaving 10 bases between them. The CDR3 runs 11 residues. DNA of the CDR3: TGTGCCACCAGTGATTCGACAGGTTGGTACTTC. This codes for CATSDSTGWYF.

The chain recombines TRBV20-1 with TRBJ1-1, with D unresolved. The V end lost 1 base, the J end lost 6 bases, and 6 bases lay between the germline ends. There are 11 residues in the CDR3. Germline V lookup: CDR1 DFQATT, CDR2 SNEGSKA (reference sequence). The CDR3 loop is CSARGHSEAFF. CDR3 in DNA: TGCAGTGCTAGAGGGCATTCTGAAGCTTTCTTT.